These T cell receptor beta chains were read from a single sample in a study of blood T cell repertoires in COVID-19. Here immunoSEQ multiplex PCR was the method, and the copy in TCRdb shows in-frame clones only, minus some. The sample has about 160,000 clones; approximately 88% are singletons. Specimen: PBMCs or T cells enriched from blood (not recorded which). Receptor source: a woman aged 45-59 years who had recovered from COVID-19. Both conserved end residues are part of each CDR3. D genes are given only for firm matches. The size field is filled for only some rows; it gives once, few, many or a size class.

J gene	V gene	D gene	clone size	CDR3 protein	CDR3 DNA
TRBJ2-3	TRBV11-3	NA	NA	CASSFGAGAGDTQYF	TGTGCCAGCAGCTTTGGGGCGGGGGCAGGAGATACGCAGTATTTT
TRBJ2-1	TRBV18	NA	NA	CASSPDIGTGSGWQFF	TGTGCCAGCTCACCAGACATTGGCACAGGGTCGGGGTGGCAGTTCTTC
TRBJ1-6	TRBV7-9	TRBD1	few	CASSLEGTGYSPLHF	TGTGCCAGCAGCTTAGAGGGGACAGGCTACTCACCCCTCCACTTT
TRBJ1-2	TRBV7-2	TRBD1	NA	CASSPLSGGRGGGYTF	TGTGCCAGCAGCCCCTTATCAGGGGGCAGGGGGGGTGGCTACACCTTC
TRBJ2-1	TRBV11-3	TRBD2	few	CASSLTSGGNEQFF	TGTGCCAGCAGCTTAACCAGCGGGGGCAATGAGCAGTTCTTC
TRBJ2-3	TRBV24-1	TRBD2	NA	CATSLAPGGGLDTQYF	TGTGCCACCAGCCTCGCCCCGGGGGGTGGTTTAGATACGCAGTATTTT
TRBJ1-2	TRBV7-6	NA	few	CASSLGPGVNYGYTF	TGTGCCAGCAGCTTAGGCCCGGGAGTTAACTATGGCTACACCTTC
TRBJ2-1	TRBV20-1	NA	once	CSAPGVNEQFF	TGCAGTGCTCCGGGGGTAAATGAGCAGTTCTTC
TRBJ2-5	TRBV5-8	TRBD2	NA	CASSLGTSRRQETQYF	TGTGCCAGCAGCCTGGGGACTAGTCGAAGACAAGAGACCCAGTACTTC
TRBJ2-3	TRBV27	TRBD2	NA	CASRSRGGGDTQYF	TGTGCCAGCAGATCCCGGGGGGGCGGGGATACGCAGTATTTT
TRBJ2-3	TRBV6-5	NA	NA	CASSYGGAPGTDTQYF	TGTGCCAGCAGTTACGGGGGGGCTCCGGGCACAGATACGCAGTATTTT
TRBJ1-2	TRBV14	NA	once	CASSRAANYGYTF	TGTGCCAGCAGCCGGGCAGCTAACTATGGCTACACCTTC
TRBJ2-3	TRBV6-4	TRBD2	NA	CASSPTSGGFTDTQYF	TGTGCCAGCAGCCCGACTAGCGGGGGATTCACAGATACGCAGTATTTT
TRBJ2-5	TRBV7-2	NA	NA	CASTPGRGQETQYF	TGTGCCAGCACCCCGGGGAGAGGTCAAGAGACCCAGTACTTC
TRBJ2-5	TRBV7-9	NA	NA	CASSSVGTPLYQETQYF	TGTGCCAGCAGCTCAGTCGGGACACCTTTGTACCAAGAGACCCAGTACTTC
TRBJ2-1	TRBV5-1	TRBD2	NA	CASSRTSGGATNEQFF	TGCGCCAGCAGCCGGACTAGCGGGGGGGCAACGAATGAGCAGTTCTTC
TRBJ1-6	TRBV19	TRBD1	NA	CASSMKTGQNNSPLHF	TGTGCCAGTAGTATGAAGACAGGGCAAAATAATTCACCCCTCCACTTT
TRBJ2-5	TRBV5-1	TRBD2	NA	CASSRDAALAGGGKTQYF	TGCGCCAGCAGCCGTGACGCTGCTCTAGCGGGGGGTGGAAAGACCCAGTACTTC
TRBJ1-2	TRBV19	NA	NA	CASSIDGQTGYTF	TGTGCCAGTAGTATAGATGGACAGACTGGCTACACCTTC
TRBJ2-3	TRBV5-4	TRBD2	NA	CASRRSGGVLSTDTQYF	TGTGCCAGCAGGCGGAGCGGGGGGGTCCTTAGCACAGATACGCAGTATTTT
TRBJ2-7	TRBV19	NA	NA	CASSPGVGEQYF	TGTGCCAGTAGCCCCGGGGTGGGCGAGCAGTACTTC
TRBJ2-7	TRBV2	NA	NA	CASSGNEQYF	TGTGCCAGCTCGGGTAACGAGCAGTACTTC
TRBJ2-7	TRBV2	TRBD1	NA	CASRAIGTVYEQYF	TGTGCCAGCAGGGCCATCGGGACAGTCTACGAGCAGTACTTC
TRBJ2-2	TRBV18	NA	NA	CASSPSQGMGTGELFF	TGTGCCAGCTCACCATCGCAGGGAATGGGAACCGGGGAGCTGTTTTTT
TRBJ1-1	TRBV29-1	NA	NA	CSAIPPTSAAFF	TGCAGCGCCATCCCACCGACATCAGCAGCTTTCTTT
TRBJ2-1	TRBV5-1	NA	NA	CASSLSAGPDNEQFF	TGCGCCAGCAGCTTGAGTGCGGGACCCGACAATGAGCAGTTCTTC
TRBJ2-5	TRBV7-2	TRBD2	NA	CASSQGLAGGQETQYF	TGTGCCAGCAGCCAGGGACTAGCGGGGGGGCAAGAGACCCAGTACTTC
TRBJ2-7	TRBV19	NA	NA	CASSADRYEQYF	TGTGCCAGTAGTGCTGACAGGTACGAGCAGTACTTC
TRBJ1-1	TRBV7-9	TRBD1	NA	CASSLRQGALTEAFF	TGTGCCAGCAGCCTCAGACAGGGGGCGCTGACTGAAGCTTTCTTT
TRBJ2-4	TRBV5-6	TRBD2	NA	CASSFSGAGGRFIQYF	TGTGCCAGCAGCTTTTCAGGAGCGGGGGGGCGTTTCATTCAGTACTTC
TRBJ2-2	TRBV19	TRBD2	NA	CASSVPGGANTGELFF	TGTGCCAGTAGCGTTCCGGGGGGTGCGAACACCGGGGAGCTGTTTTTT
TRBJ2-7	TRBV6-2/TRBV6-3	TRBD1	few	CASSYWGQGYEQYF	TGTGCCAGCAGTTACTGGGGACAGGGCTACGAGCAGTACTTC
TRBJ2-2	TRBV3-1/TRBV3-2	TRBD2	NA	CASSQGGLAGTPGKLFF	TGTGCCAGCAGCCAAGGAGGACTAGCGGGGACTCCGGGGAAGCTGTTTTTT
TRBJ1-1	TRBV11-3	NA	NA	CASQGGRGTEAFF	TGTGCCAGCCAAGGAGGGAGAGGCACTGAAGCTTTCTTT
TRBJ2-1	TRBV4-2	TRBD2	NA	CASSRALGGSGGNEQFF	TGTGCCAGCAGCCGCGCCTTAGGGGGTAGCGGGGGAAATGAGCAGTTCTTC
TRBJ2-5	TRBV2	NA	NA	CASKVFSTAQETQYF	TGTGCCAGCAAGGTATTTTCGACAGCGCAAGAGACCCAGTACTTC
TRBJ2-3	TRBV7-3	TRBD2	NA	CASSSLGGSSDTQYF	TGTGCCAGCAGCTCCTTGGGGGGGAGCTCAGATACGCAGTATTTT
TRBJ1-1	TRBV19	NA	NA	CASRGYDRYRSTEAFF	TGTGCCAGTAGGGGGTACGACAGGTACAGGAGCACTGAAGCTTTCTTT
TRBJ2-2	TRBV13	TRBD1	NA	CASSSTDRGIGTGELFF	TGTGCCAGCAGCTCAACCGACAGGGGGATTGGGACCGGGGAGCTGTTTTTT
TRBJ2-5	TRBV7-9	NA	few	CASSLPPSQETQYF	TGTGCCAGCAGCTTACCCCCCAGTCAAGAGACCCAGTACTTC
TRBJ2-7	TRBV18	TRBD1	once	CASSPNQGAYEQYF	TGTGCCAGCTCACCAAATCAGGGGGCCTACGAGCAGTACTTC
TRBJ2-2	TRBV18	TRBD1	once	CASSPRQGARTGELFF	TGTGCCAGCTCACCTAGACAGGGGGCGAGGACCGGGGAGCTGTTTTTT
TRBJ2-7	TRBV10-3	TRBD1	once	CALRRDRGFYEQYF	TGTGCCTTGCGCCGGGACAGGGGTTTCTACGAGCAGTACTTC
TRBJ1-1	TRBV5-4	TRBD1	NA	CASSSGTGGHTEAFF	TGTGCCAGCAGCTCAGGGACAGGGGGACACACTGAAGCTTTCTTT
TRBJ1-5	TRBV30	NA	few	CAWSAGSNQPQHF	TGTGCCTGGAGTGCCGGGAGCAATCAGCCCCAGCATTTT
TRBJ2-2	TRBV4-3	TRBD2	NA	CASSQDPSGAGELFF	TGCGCCAGCAGCCAAGATCCTAGCGGGGCCGGGGAGCTGTTTTTT
TRBJ2-7	TRBV7-2	TRBD1	few	CASSLVWTGEWYEQYF	TGTGCCAGCAGCTTAGTGTGGACAGGGGAGTGGTACGAGCAGTACTTC
TRBJ2-2	TRBV4-1	TRBD1	NA	CASSLLGTGRNTGELFF	TGCGCCAGCAGCCTGCTAGGGACAGGAAGGAACACCGGGGAGCTGTTTTTT
TRBJ1-5	TRBV21-1	NA	NA	CASSRDRNWQPQHF	TGTGCCAGCAGCAGGGACAGAAACTGGCAGCCCCAGCATTTT
TRBJ1-2	TRBV5-1	NA	NA	CASSLAVGEDGYTF	TGCGCCAGCAGCTTGGCCGTGGGGGAGGATGGCTACACCTTC